The present entry profiles one TCR beta chain with its context. These data are taken from a study of blood T cell repertoires in COVID-19. Background on the study: The study drew acute and convalescent COVID-19 samples from the United States, Italy and Spain.

As processed by the authors: Reference gene primers were amplified, and this amplification served to estimate nucleated cell counts. Sequencing was performed with immunoSEQ multiplex PCR; in TCRdb, only in-frame clones are kept and a portion is missing. V, J and clone size are taken as reported in that table, and D and trimming were inferred from the DNA itself. This sample yields under 150,000 clones, of which around 85% are seen a single time; about 13% belongs to the top ten. V lost 3 bases, J lost 8 bases, and 14 bases stayed unmatched. The CDR3 runs 16 residues. Germline values: CDR1 SGDLS, CDR2 YYNGEE.

Sample: peripheral blood. This TCR derives from a human donor in a cohort sampled during active COVID-19. V gene TRBV9 combines with J gene TRBJ2-3; TRBD2 matches at 8 bases. CDR3 amino acids: CASSGSRRRGVGTQYF. The CDR3 nucleotides read TGTGCCAGCAGCGGATCCCGACGGCGGGGGGTTGGTACGCAGTATTTT.